This TCR beta chain was identified in a study of T cells after yellow fever vaccination. About the research overall: With SMART-Seq v4 Ultra Low Input, the fractions containing low cell numbers were prepared.

The study, taken as a whole, reports: Booster samples showed a return of most primary-vaccination clones (roughly 96% CD4, around 88% CD8). Weaker, the secondary response peaked sooner, at day 5 versus 15.

A universal primer site and UMIs were added as TCR cDNA was made by 5'RACE template switching. TCRdb re-called the 5' RACE reads through MiXCR, storing one row per CDR3 protein. The sample holds about 300,000 distinct CDR3 sequences, less than 9.5% seen once. In regard to this clonotype: The antigen is undetermined.

This TCR was sampled from a man younger than 35 who received the YFV17D yellow fever vaccine. The specimen was CD4+ T cells sorted from PBMCs, collected 5 days after the yellow fever booster vaccination.

The chain's CDR3 is CASSPQGRGYTF. For the CDR3, the DNA is TGTGCCAGCAGTCCCCAGGGACGCGGCTACACCTTC. This chain links TRBV27 with TRBJ1-2; TRBD1 might be the D (5 bases). The CDR3 length is 12 residues. The V gene's germline CDR1 is MNHEY and CDR2 SMNVEV (reference sequence). V was cut by 5 bases and J by 8 bases, with 12 bases left in between.